This entry features one TCR beta chain sequence. CDR1 is SGHDT, CDR2 YYEEEE, per germline. V was pared by 0 bases and J by 5 bases, with 11 bases between. This CDR3 is built from 15 residues. This record belongs to a study of blood T cell repertoires in COVID-19. The wider study: There were acute and convalescent COVID-19 samples, and they came from the United States, Italy and Spain. PBMCs, B-cell-depleted T cells, or T cells provided the cDNA or gDNA that made up the material.

Under the authors' procedure: Nucleated cell counts were estimated from reference gene primer amplification. Assay used: immunoSEQ multiplex PCR; TCRdb lists only in-frame clones, some missing. V, J and clone size are those of that table, while D and trimming were read from the DNA. The sample has about 68,000 clones, approximately 80% seen once; the top ten hold about 24%. The receptor was isolated from a human donor in a cohort sampled during active COVID-19. V gene TRBV5-6 combines with J gene TRBJ1-4, with no clear D. Sample: peripheral blood. The CDR3 nucleotides are TGTGCCAGCAGCTTGGGGCCGTCTTTCAATGAAAAACTGTTTTTT. Protein sequence: CASSLGPSFNEKLFF.